Listed here is a single TCR beta chain. These data come from a study of blood T cell repertoires in COVID-19. The V and J ends lost 4 bases and 0 bases respectively, with 13 bases between them. This CDR3 region has 15 residues. Germline V gene lookup returns CDR1 MNHEY and CDR2 SVGAGI. Original handling: Using reference gene primer amplification, nucleated cell counts were estimated. TCRdb's copy holds only in-frame clones and misses some; the assay was immunoSEQ multiplex PCR. V and J calls and clone size are copied from that table; D and trimming were computed from the DNA. The sample has about 350,000 clones, roughly 89% seen once; the top ten hold 3% to 4.5%.

Sequencing was performed on peripheral blood. This receptor was obtained from a woman aged 55 to 70 with COVID-19, enrolled during active disease. This chain uses TRBV6-5 with TRBJ2-7, with no clear D. CDR3 sequence reads: CASSFQTDASYEQYF. CDR3 nucleotides: TGTGCCAGCAGTTTCCAGACTGATGCCTCCTACGAGCAGTACTTC.